This T cell receptor beta chain was found in a study of tumor-infiltrating lymphocytes in primary liver carcinoma. Study-level results: Just around 7-25% of top clones spanned all five tumor regions.

Comments on this clonotype: What it binds is unknown.

The CDR3 is 17 amino acids. The V gene's germline CDR1 is PRHDT and CDR2 FYEKMQ (reference sequence). Trimming removed 3 bases from V and 5 bases from J, with 21 bases in between. Bulk tissue was left unsorted, and RNA and DNA were co-extracted from 20-30 mg of it. Patients' primary liver carcinoma was surgically resected. A primer matching the constant region was used to make TCR beta cDNA from 500 ng of total RNA. A slightly modified ARM-PCR protocol with three nested multiplex PCR rounds produced these TCR beta libraries. TRBV1-TRBV30 forward and Cbeta reverse primers drove the first two roughly 10-cycle rounds. TCRdb passed the multiplex PCR reads through MiXCR, listing each CDR3 protein once. The sample comprises roughly 120,000 distinct CDR3 sequences, approximately 64% of which are singletons, and 7% to 10% rests with the top ten.

Material: liver tumor tissue from sampling region 3. Regarding subset: tumor region T3, left-lateral pole. This clonotype was sampled from a woman aged 60-75 years with primary liver carcinoma and hepatitis B virus infection. This chain uses TRBV13 with TRBJ2-3, with D tentatively TRBD2 (6 bases). CDR3 bases: TGTGCCAGCAGCTTGGTGCCCGTATTGGCTAGCGAAGATACGCAGTATTTT. It specifies CASSLVPVLASEDTQYF.